This T cell receptor (beta chain) derives from a study of blood T cell repertoires in COVID-19. Method: immunoSEQ multiplex PCR; TCRdb's copy keeps in-frame clones and lacks some. This table has roughly 180,000 clones, 88% appearing once. V lost 3 bases, J lost 4 bases, and 15 bases lay in between. This CDR3 is built from 15 residues. The germline V gene encodes CDR1 WSHSY and CDR2 SAAADI. The chain combines TRBV10-2 with TRBJ1-1; the D gene is possibly TRBD1 (6 bases). This TCR was recovered from a man aged 65 to 79 with active or convalescent COVID-19. Sequencing input: peripheral blood. CDR3 sequence reads: CASSDLQGSVTEAFF. The CDR3 coding sequence is TGCGCCAGCAGTGACCTACAGGGTTCGGTCACTGAAGCTTTCTTT.